These 2 T cell receptor beta chains were sequenced from one sample in a study of T cell repertoires in cytomegalovirus infection. MiXCR, applied by TCRdb to the reads, yields one record per CDR3 protein. Here the sample spans just under 550,000 distinct CDR3 sequences, 26% being singletons. The sequencing input was PBMCs. The receptor set was obtained from a human donor in good health (CMV status not recorded). Some clones in this sample may be carry-over from other donors' samples.

This clonotype was seen at least ten times. This sequence joins TRBV7-2 and TRBJ1-1; D gene ambiguous. V lost 1 base to trimming and J lost 2 bases, with 5 bases between them. The CDR3 has 13 amino acids. Germline CDR1 is SGHTA and CDR2 is FQGNSA. Here the CDR3 DNA reads TGTGCCAGCAGCTTAGTTCAAAACACTGAAGCTTTCTTT. This codes for CASSLVQNTEAFF.

In its sample, this clonotype was seen a few times. This sequence joins TRBV7-2 and TRBJ2-3; D unresolved. Germline loops: CDR1 SGHTA, CDR2 FQGNSA. Trimming took off 4 bases at V and 2 bases at J, with 7 bases between the two ends. This CDR3 region has 13 residues. CDR3 bases: TGTGCCAGCAGCTCGATAATCACAGATACGCAGTATTTT. Protein sequence: CASSSIITDTQYF.